One sample yielded the 17 T cell receptor beta chains listed below, sequenced in a study of blood T cell repertoires in COVID-19. The repertoire was sequenced with immunoSEQ multiplex PCR; TCRdb's copy has only in-frame clones and lacks some. Altogether about 61,000 clones are present, roughly 80% being singletons, with the ten largest covering around 5%. Source material: peripheral blood. The receptors shown here come from a man aged 70-80 years with acute or convalescent COVID-19.

The chain recombines TRBV18 with TRBJ2-1; the D is unclear. CDR3 size: 12 residues. The germline V gene encodes CDR1 KGHSH and CDR2 LQKENI. The V end lost 1 base, the J end lost 6 bases, and 4 bases lay between the germline ends. CDR3 bases: TGTGCCAGCTCACCACTCATCAATGAGCAGTTCTTC. Translation gives CASSPLINEQFF.

The chain has TRBV6-5 and TRBJ2-7; 8 positions match TRBD1. The germline V gene has CDR1 MNHEY and CDR2 SVGAGI. V was pared by 6 bases and J by 3 bases, with 1 base of the junction left unmatched. The CDR3 has 12 amino acids. In DNA, the CDR3 is TGTGCCAGCAGCGGACAGGGCTACGAGCAGTACTTC. It is translated as CASSGQGYEQYF.

The chain has TRBV5-1 and TRBJ2-1; the D gene is possibly TRBD1 (6 bases). Germline loops: CDR1 SGHRS, CDR2 YFSETQ. The CDR3 sequence is 14 residues long. V shed 4 bases and J shed 10 bases, with 18 bases lying between them. The CDR3 loop is CASSPTNLRGEQFF. The CDR3 DNA follows: TGCGCCAGCAGCCCGACAAACCTCAGGGGAGAGCAGTTCTTC.

The gene calls are TRBV19 and TRBJ1-2; possible D gene TRBD1, 5 bases. Germline-derived CDR1 and CDR2 are LNHDA and SQIVND (reference sequence). Trimming cost V 1 base and J 2 bases, with 11 bases left between them. The CDR3 sequence is 15 residues long. The CDR3 DNA is TGTGCCAGTAGTATAGCAGGGCAGCCCAACTATGGCTACACCTTC. It is translated as CASSIAGQPNYGYTF.

This sequence joins TRBV2 and TRBJ2-5, with a possible D match to TRBD2 (7 bases). The germline gives CDR1 SNHLY, CDR2 FYNNEI. Trimming shortened V by 1 base and J by 3 bases, and 12 bases separated the two germline ends. CDR3 length equals 15 residues. The CDR3 sequence is CASSEGGGRKETQYF. The CDR3 nucleotides read TGTGCCAGCAGTGAAGGGGGGGGCCGAAAAGAGACCCAGTACTTC. Based on the CDR3 plus reference TRBV2 and TRBJ2-5, the full variable domain is EPEVTQTPSHQVTQMGQEVILRCVPISNHLYFYWYRQILGQKVEFLVSFYNNEISEKSEIFDDQFSVERPDGSNFTLKIRSTKLEDSAMYFCASSEGGGRKETQYFGPGTRLLVL.

The chain recombines TRBV6-5 with TRBJ2-7; D remains unclear. This CDR3 is built from 15 residues. The V gene's germline CDR1 is MNHEY and CDR2 SVGAGI. The V and J ends lost 6 bases and 1 base respectively, with 16 bases between them. Written as DNA, the CDR3 is TGTGCCAGCAGCCTGACTTCTTTGGTTTCCTACGAGCAGTACTTC. This encodes CASSLTSLVSYEQYF.

V is TRBV9 and J is TRBJ2-1, with D perhaps TRBD2 (7 bases). V lost 4 bases to trimming and J lost 8 bases, with 19 bases between them. Germline V CDR1 and CDR2: SGDLS, YYNGEE. The CDR3 extends over 15 amino acids. The DNA of the CDR3 is TGTGCCAGCAGCCTAACGGACGGGGGGCCTGATGAGCAGTTCTTC. It codes for CASSLTDGGPDEQFF. Drawing the rest from reference TRBV9 and TRBJ2-1, the complete variable domain is DSGVTQTPKHLITATGQRVTLRCSPRSGDLSVYWYQQSLDQGLQFLIQYYNGEERAKGNILERFSAQQFPDLHSELNLSSLELGDSALYFCASSLTDGGPDEQFFGPGTRLTVL.

This chain links TRBV27 with TRBJ2-7; 11 nucleotides line up with TRBD2. The CDR3 length is 16 residues. Unmatched junction bases numbered 6, after V lost 3 bases and J lost 2 bases. Germline loops: CDR1 MNHEY, CDR2 SMNVEV (reference sequence). Written as DNA, the CDR3 is TGTGCCAGCAGTTTCAGGGTTAGCGGGGGGGCCTACGAGCAGTACTTC. It codes for CASSFRVSGGAYEQYF.

The V and J genes are TRBV25-1 and TRBJ2-3; 8 positions match TRBD2. Per the germline V gene, CDR1 is MGHDK and CDR2 is SYGVNS. This CDR3 has 14 amino acids. The V and J ends lost 3 bases and 5 bases, in that order; junction bases with no gene match: 4. The CDR3 nucleotides read TGTGCCAGCAGTGACCGGGGGGGCATAGATACGCAGTATTTT. Protein: CASSDRGGIDTQYF.

V gene TRBV2 combines with J gene TRBJ2-1, with 10 positions matching TRBD1. CDR1 is SNHLY, CDR2 FYNNEI, per germline. The V gene end was trimmed by 5 bases and the J gene end by 2 bases; junction bases not matched to a gene: 21. The CDR3 has 21 amino acids. The CDR3 here is CASSYSLGQGEIRSAYNEQFF. CDR3 DNA: TGTGCCAGCAGTTACTCCCTCGGACAGGGGGAAATTCGATCGGCCTACAATGAGCAGTTCTTC. Complete variable domain (other parts from reference TRBV2 and TRBJ2-1): EPEVTQTPSHQVTQMGQEVILRCVPISNHLYFYWYRQILGQKVEFLVSFYNNEISEKSEIFDDQFSVERPDGSNFTLKIRSTKLEDSAMYFCASSYSLGQGEIRSAYNEQFFGPGTRLTVL.

The J gene is TRBJ2-5, the V gene TRBV18; 7 nucleotides agree with TRBD2. Trimming cost V 3 bases and J 2 bases; bases outside gene matches: 9. The CDR3 contains 16 residues. Germline V CDR1 and CDR2: KGHSH, LQKENI. CDR3 region: CASSPGVAGQQETQYF. The CDR3 nucleotides read TGTGCCAGCTCACCCGGGGTAGCGGGCCAGCAAGAGACCCAGTACTTC. Together with reference TRBV18 and TRBJ2-5, the CDR3 gives the full variable domain: NAGVMQNPRHLVRRRGQEARLRCSPMKGHSHVYWYRQLPEEGLKFMVYLQKENIIDESGMPKERFSAEFPKEGPSILRIQQVVRGDSAAYFCASSPGVAGQQETQYFGPGTRLLVL.

The chain employs TRBV9 and TRBJ1-4, with 7 bases matching TRBD1. The CDR3 runs to 15 residues. Germline V lookup: CDR1 SGDLS, CDR2 YYNGEE. V was pared by 3 bases and J by 9 bases, with 11 bases of the junction left unmatched. CDR3 protein: CASSDDRVLDKKLFF. The CDR3 region has the DNA TGTGCCAGCAGCGACGACAGGGTACTTGATAAAAAACTGTTTTTT. Full variable domain (outside the CDR3, taken from reference TRBV9 and TRBJ1-4): DSGVTQTPKHLITATGQRVTLRCSPRSGDLSVYWYQQSLDQGLQFLIQYYNGEERAKGNILERFSAQQFPDLHSELNLSSLELGDSALYFCASSDDRVLDKKLFFGSGTQLSVL.

The V gene is TRBV5-8, the J gene TRBJ2-1; 8 nucleotides align to TRBD1. The V gene end was trimmed by 0 bases and the J gene end by 10 bases; junction bases not matched to a gene: 9. The length of the CDR3 is 15 residues. Looked up from germline, CDR1 is SGHTS and CDR2 is YDEGEE. CDR3: CASSLGRGHEDEQFF. The DNA of the CDR3 is TGTGCCAGCAGCTTGGGCAGGGGGCATGAAGACGAGCAGTTCTTC. The full variable domain, rest sourced from reference TRBV5-8 and TRBJ2-1, is EAGVTQSPTHLIKTRGQQATLRCSPISGHTSVYWYQQALGLGLQFLLWYDEGEERNRGNFPPRFSGRQFPNYSSELNVNALELEDSALYLCASSLGRGHEDEQFFGPGTRLTVL.

The chain couples TRBV5-5 to TRBJ2-7; weak D call: TRBD1 (6 bases). The V gene lost 8 bases and the J gene lost 3 bases, with 21 bases spanning the gap. CDR1 SGHKS and CDR2 YYEKEE come from the germline V gene (reference sequence). This CDR3 has 15 amino acids. The DNA for the CDR3 is TGTGCCAGTAGGGCAGACTGGGACATCGACTACGAGCAGTACTTC. Its protein product is CASRADWDIDYEQYF.

This clone has a handful of counts. The genes are TRBV5-5 and TRBJ2-7; D is possibly TRBD2 (5 bases). The length of the CDR3 is 18 residues. V lost 2 bases and J 0 bases, leaving 21 bases between the germline ends. Germline loops: CDR1 SGHKS, CDR2 YYEKEE (reference sequence). The CDR3 spells CASSFLQPGKGSSYEQYF. CDR3 DNA: TGTGCCAGCAGCTTCCTCCAACCGGGAAAGGGTAGCTCCTACGAGCAGTACTTC.

The chain uses TRBV28 and TRBJ2-7; D is unresolved. The length of the CDR3 is 13 residues. CDR1 is MDHEN, CDR2 SYDVKM, per germline. The V end was cut by 2 bases, the J end by 2 bases, with 7 bases between. The CDR3 region has the DNA TGTGCCAGCAGTTTAACCAACACCTACGAGCAGTACTTC. Translation: CASSLTNTYEQYF.

On this clone: One end of the junction fails to match germline, which may point to a read error. The genes are TRBV3-1 (or the pseudogene TRBV3-2) and TRBJ2-1; 10 bases match TRBD1. CDR3 length: 12 residues. Per germline, CDR1 LGHDT and CDR2 YNNKEL (reference sequence). DNA of the CDR3: TGTGCCAGCAGCCAAGATAGGGGGACAGGGGTCTTC. It encodes CASSQDRGTGVF.